The 25 T cell receptor beta chains given below trace back to one sample, sequenced in a study of radiotherapy plus CTLA-4 blockade in lung cancer. Libraries were prepared by immunoSEQ multiplex PCR; TCRdb keeps only in-frame clonotypes and omits some of them. The sample comprises under 40,000 clones, approximately 70% of which are singletons, and approximately 3.9% rests with the top ten. Sequences were derived from peripheral blood, sampled from a patient treated with radiotherapy plus ipilimumab. These receptors were collected from a human donor with non-small cell lung cancer who had stable disease on radiotherapy plus ipilimumab.

The table lists this clone with a count of one. The chain recombines TRBV30 with TRBJ2-7, with a weak D call TRBD1 (5 bases). Between the trimmed V and J ends, which lost 2 bases and 2 bases, there was a span of 7 bases. CDR3 size: 12 residues. Germline loops: CDR1 GTSNPN, CDR2 SVGIG (reference sequence). The CDR3 region has the DNA TGTGCCTGGAGTAAGGGGCCCTACGAGCAGTACTTC. Its translation: CAWSKGPYEQYF.

V usage is TRBV18 and J usage is TRBJ2-2; TRBD2 matches at 11 bases. Germline trimming cut 6 bases from V and 5 bases from J; bases unmatched to any gene: 2. Looked up from germline, CDR1 is KGHSH and CDR2 is LQKENI. The CDR3 sequence is 14 residues long. CDR3 amino acids: CASSTSGKTGELFF. In DNA form, the CDR3 reads TGTGCCAGCTCGACTAGCGGGAAGACCGGGGAGCTGTTTTTT.

The chain employs TRBV5-4 and TRBJ2-1; 14 bases match TRBD2. The CDR3 totals 15 residues. V trimming: 4 bases; J trimming: 5 bases; junction bases outside the gene matches: 2. Germline CDR1 SGHNT, CDR2 YYREEE (reference sequence). This CDR3 is CASSQTSGRDNEQFF. The CDR3 DNA reads as TGTGCCAGCAGCCAGACTAGCGGGAGGGACAATGAGCAGTTCTTC.

This chain connects TRBV28 to TRBJ1-4; tentatively, D is TRBD1 (5 bases). The germline V gene has CDR1 MDHEN and CDR2 SYDVKM. V dropped 7 bases and J dropped 0 bases, with 12 bases sitting between them. This CDR3 contains 15 residues. The CDR3 sequence is CASTGHPSTNEKLFF. DNA for the CDR3: TGTGCCAGCACTGGACATCCTTCAACTAATGAAAAACTGTTTTTT.

The genes are TRBV18 and TRBJ1-3, with a possible D match to TRBD1 (6 bases). V was trimmed by 1 base and J by 4 bases, leaving 17 bases between them. The CDR3 consists of 17 residues. CDR1 and CDR2 (germline): KGHSH, LQKENI. The CDR3, as DNA: TGTGCCAGCTCACCACGGACCCTACAGGGTCAAGGAAACACCATATATTTT. It encodes CASSPRTLQGQGNTIYF.

Only a few counts were recorded for this clone. The chain has TRBV19 and TRBJ1-5, with D maybe TRBD1 (5 bases). The CDR3 sequence is 16 residues long. V was trimmed by 6 bases and J by 9 bases, leaving 24 bases between them. The germline V gene has CDR1 LNHDA and CDR2 SQIVND (reference sequence). CDR3 nucleotide sequence: TGTGCCAGTAGAGCCGTTTCCCGACGGGACTTAAGGCCCCAGCATTTT. The encoded protein is CASRAVSRRDLRPQHF.

The chain is built from TRBV7-9 and TRBJ1-1; D is unclear. V was pared by 5 bases and J by 7 bases, with 14 bases between. The CDR3 covers 13 residues. CDR1 is SEHNR and CDR2 is FQNEAQ in the germline V gene (reference sequence). CDR3 residues: CASSPRHPSEAFF. DNA of the CDR3: TGTGCCAGCAGCCCCAGACACCCAAGTGAAGCTTTCTTT.

In its sample, this clone was seen once. The chain is built from TRBV10-3 and TRBJ2-3; tentative D call: TRBD1 (5 bases). The CDR3 is 12 residues long. Trimming took 3 bases from V and 6 from J, leaving 7 bases between them. Per germline, CDR1 ENHRY and CDR2 SYGVKD. CDR3 protein: CAISEQEDTQYF. In DNA, the CDR3 is TGTGCCATCAGTGAACAGGAGGATACGCAGTATTTT.

V usage is TRBV19 and J usage is TRBJ1-5, with TRBD1 as a possible D gene (5 bases). CDR1 is LNHDA and CDR2 is SQIVND in the germline V gene (reference sequence). The CDR3 is made up of 12 amino acids. The V gene lost 6 bases and the J gene lost 9 bases, with 12 bases spanning the gap. The CDR3 reads CASRGEVLPQHF. CDR3 bases: TGTGCCAGTAGGGGGGAGGTTTTGCCCCAGCATTTT.

V is TRBV5-1 and J is TRBJ2-1; 8 nucleotides align to TRBD1. The CDR3 runs 14 residues. Trimming at V came to 4 bases and at J to 5 bases, leaving 5 bases not matched to a gene. Germline assignment: CDR1 SGHRS and CDR2 YFSETQ. CDR3 sequence reads: CASSLTGGNNEQFF. The DNA for the CDR3 is TGCGCCAGCAGCCTCACAGGGGGAAACAATGAGCAGTTCTTC.

This clone has a handful of counts. The chain employs TRBV19 and TRBJ2-7, with TRBD1 identical over 7 bases. The CDR3 loop spans 14 amino acids. Germline V lookup: CDR1 LNHDA, CDR2 SQIVND (reference sequence). Trimming took 4 bases from V and 7 from J; bases not matched to a gene: 10. CDR3 protein: CASSSPRQGREQYF. The DNA for the CDR3 is TGTGCCAGTAGTAGTCCGAGACAGGGTAGGGAGCAGTACTTC.

The V call is TRBV28, the J call TRBJ2-3, with D possibly being TRBD1 (5 bases). Germline lookup yields CDR1 MDHEN and CDR2 SYDVKM. This CDR3 spans 14 amino acids. Trimming took 2 bases from V and 9 from J, leaving 15 bases between them. Written as DNA, the CDR3 is TGTGCCAGCAGTTTAGGGGCTCCGCAGGGAACGCAGTATTTT. Its protein product is CASSLGAPQGTQYF.

The chain joins TRBV2 to TRBJ2-3; TRBD2 is a possible D gene (5 bases). The CDR3 has 16 amino acids. The V gene's germline CDR1 is SNHLY and CDR2 FYNNEI. Deletions cut 1 base from V and 0 bases from J, with 11 bases between. CDR3 bases: TGTGCCAGCAGTGAAGGACTGGGAGTTAGCACAGATACGCAGTATTTT. As protein: CASSEGLGVSTDTQYF.

The V and J genes are TRBV7-8 and TRBJ1-1; D gene unclear. V lost 1 base and J 2 bases, leaving 5 bases between the germline ends. The germline CDR1 and CDR2 sequences are SGHVS and FQNEAQ. The CDR3 has 13 amino acids. CDR3 DNA sequence: TGTGCCAGCAGCTTAGTCGGAAACACTGAAGCTTTCTTT. It specifies CASSLVGNTEAFF.

The chain links TRBV2 to TRBJ2-7; D is possibly TRBD1 (7 bases). The ends were cut back, 5 bases at V and 4 bases at J, with 12 bases in the middle. The length of the CDR3 is 13 residues. CDR1 and CDR2 from the germline V gene are SNHLY and FYNNEI. The CDR3 spells CASSKTGRYEQYF. In nucleotides, the CDR3 is TGTGCCAGCAGTAAGACAGGGAGGTACGAGCAGTACTTC.

This chain links TRBV7-3 with TRBJ1-2, with D possibly matching TRBD1 (6 bases). The CDR3 is made up of 20 amino acids. Germline CDR1 is SGHTA and CDR2 is FQGTGA. V gave up 2 bases and J gave up 4 bases, with 29 bases separating them. CDR3 nucleotides: TGTGCCAGCAGCTTAGACCTATCATCAGCCCTCCACAGGGTCCCCTATGGCTACACCTTC. It codes for CASSLDLSSALHRVPYGYTF.

V usage is TRBV28 and J usage is TRBJ1-4, with a tentative D call TRBD1 (6 bases). V was cut by 8 bases and J by 8 bases, with 15 bases left in between. Germline V gene sequence: CDR1 MDHEN, CDR2 SYDVKM. CDR3 length: 13 residues. This CDR3 is CASLGTLNEKLFF. In nucleotides, the CDR3 is TGTGCCAGCTTAGGGACACTAAACGAAAAACTGTTTTTT.

The chain combines TRBV5-4 with TRBJ1-3, with 10 positions matching TRBD1. V lost 5 bases and J lost 4; bases outside the gene matches: 6. This CDR3 contains 15 residues. From germline, CDR1 is SGHNT and CDR2 YYREEE (reference sequence). The CDR3 loop is CASRKTGGAGNTIYF. CDR3 sequence (DNA): TGTGCCAGCAGAAAGACAGGGGGCGCAGGAAACACCATATATTTT.

About this clone: One junction end does not reproduce the germline sequence, and a read error may be involved. The rearrangement uses TRBV30 and TRBJ2-5; TRBD1 aligns across 9 bases. Germline CDR1 GTSNPN, CDR2 SVGIG (reference sequence). This CDR3 spans 15 amino acids. In DNA, the CDR3 is TGTGCCTGGAGTCCGGGACAGGGATCCCAAGAGACCCAGCACTTC. This sequence encodes CAWSPGQGSQETQHF.

The rearrangement links TRBV18 to TRBJ2-7, with 9 positions matching TRBD1. This CDR3 has 15 amino acids. Trimming at V came to 2 bases and at J to 7 bases, leaving 9 bases not matched to a gene. Per germline, CDR1 KGHSH and CDR2 LQKENI. The CDR3 DNA sequence: TGTGCCAGCTCACCAAAGACAGGGGGGGGAACGGAGCAGTACTTC. Translation: CASSPKTGGGTEQYF. Supplemented by reference TRBV18 and TRBJ2-7, the full variable domain reads NAGVMQNPRHLVRRRGQEARLRCSPMKGHSHVYWYRQLPEEGLKFMVYLQKENIIDESGMPKERFSAEFPKEGPSILRIQQVVRGDSAAYFCASSPKTGGGTEQYFGPGTRLTVT.

This chain uses TRBV2 with TRBJ1-5; a possible D gene is TRBD1 (6 bases). The CDR3 has 15 residues. Germline CDR1 SNHLY, CDR2 FYNNEI. Between the trimmed V and J ends, which lost 4 bases and 7 bases, there was a span of 17 bases. The CDR3 DNA reads as TGTGCCAGCAGTGCCGATGGACAGCTTGGACAGCCCCAGCATTTT. Translation: CASSADGQLGQPQHF.

This clone is termed medium-sized. The CDR3 is CASSHPSGGGYEQYF. The DNA of the CDR3 is TGTGCCAGCAGCCACCCTAGCGGAGGAGGTTACGAGCAGTACTTC. The chain couples TRBV2 to TRBJ2-7; 7 bases match TRBD2. The CDR3 spans 15 residues. Germline V lookup: CDR1 SNHLY, CDR2 FYNNEI. V trimming: 6 bases; J trimming: 4 bases; junction bases outside the gene matches: 12.

This CDR3 reads CASSLDRGSRWGETQYF. As DNA, the CDR3 is TGTGCCAGCAGCTTAGATAGGGGGTCCAGGTGGGGAGAGACCCAGTACTTC. The chain recombines TRBV11-2 with TRBJ2-5, with D possibly TRBD1 on 6 matching bases. The CDR3 has 17 amino acids. V was cut by 0 bases and J by 4 bases, with 18 bases left in between. Germline CDR1 and CDR2: SGHAT and FQNNGV.

The CDR3 sequence is CASSASGLAGRPSYEQYF. The CDR3 bases are TGTGCCAGCAGCGCCTCAGGACTAGCGGGGCGACCCTCCTACGAGCAGTACTTC. This chain connects TRBV9 to TRBJ2-7, with 12 bases that match TRBD2. This CDR3 has 18 residues. V lost 3 bases and J lost 0; bases outside the gene matches: 10. CDR1 SGDLS and CDR2 YYNGEE come from the germline V gene.

This clone was detected a few times. The chain carries TRBV7-2 and TRBJ2-3; the D call may be TRBD1 or TRBD2 (6 bases each). Trimming removed 5 bases at V and 4 bases at J, with 19 bases between. The CDR3 contains 16 residues. Germline V CDR1 and CDR2: SGHTA, FQGNSA. The CDR3 region has the DNA TGTGCCAGCAGCCGCAGGGGAGGCGGTGGGGCAGATACGCAGTATTTT. Its translation is CASSRRGGGGADTQYF.